This T cell receptor beta chain was captured by sequencing in a study of shared T cell receptors in the human thymus. This CDR3 contains 16 residues. J gave up 4 bases and V 3 bases, and 12 bases lay outside the gene matches. The V gene's germline CDR1 is LGHNA and CDR2 YNFKEQ. Sequenced by immunoSEQ multiplex PCR; TCRdb stores in-frame clones only, minus some. This sample has about 660,000 clones, with around 87% found just once. This sample was also put to use in a study of human thymus T cells. That work adds: Finnish infants who were healthy and having corrective surgery for congenital heart defects made up the donors. Corrective heart surgery yielded resections, and these provided the thymus tissue. Gene usage for V and J segments appeared biased in thymic and blood repertoires. Unrelated individuals reportedly shared highly overlapping thymic TCR repertoires.

The J gene is TRBJ2-7, the V gene TRBV4-2; 7 bases fit TRBD2. Sequencing was carried out using thymocytes. This TCR derives from a boy in the first two years of life with a congenital heart defect. Here the CDR3 reads CASSHEMTGGSYEQYF. The CDR3 DNA is TGTGCCAGCAGCCATGAGATGACGGGAGGCTCGTACGAGCAGTACTTC.